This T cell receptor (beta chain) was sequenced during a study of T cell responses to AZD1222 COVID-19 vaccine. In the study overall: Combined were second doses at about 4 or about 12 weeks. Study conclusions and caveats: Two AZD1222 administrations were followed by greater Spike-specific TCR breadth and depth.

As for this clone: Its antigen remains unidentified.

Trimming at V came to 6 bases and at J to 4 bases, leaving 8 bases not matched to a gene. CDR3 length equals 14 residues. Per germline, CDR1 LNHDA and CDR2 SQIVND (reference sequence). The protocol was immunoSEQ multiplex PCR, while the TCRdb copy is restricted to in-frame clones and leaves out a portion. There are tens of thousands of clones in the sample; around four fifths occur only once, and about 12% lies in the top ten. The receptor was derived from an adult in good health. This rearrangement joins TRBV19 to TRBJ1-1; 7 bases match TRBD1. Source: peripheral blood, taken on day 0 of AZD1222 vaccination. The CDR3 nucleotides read TGTGCCAGTAGCACCGACGACAGGGCCACTGAAGCTTTCTTT. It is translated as CASSTDDRATEAFF.